Described below is a single T cell receptor beta chain sequence and its context. This sample stems from a study of blood T cell repertoires in COVID-19. Study in general: Collection of acute and convalescent COVID-19 samples took place in the United States, Italy and Spain. PBMCs, B-cell-depleted T cells, or T cells were the source of the cDNA or gDNA that made up the material.

In the original workflow: Using reference gene primer amplification, nucleated cell counts were estimated. The method was immunoSEQ multiplex PCR; TCRdb's version includes in-frame clones alone and lacks a portion of them. For V, J and clone size, that table is used; D and trimming come from the DNA. The sample records roughly 320,000 clones, around 86% being singletons. The germline V gene encodes CDR1 LNHNV and CDR2 YYDKDF (reference sequence). V gave up 2 bases and J gave up 5 bases; unmatched junction bases: 6. This CDR3 region has 15 residues. Sequenced sample: peripheral blood. The chain employs TRBV15 and TRBJ1-2; 9 bases align to TRBD1. This sequence originates from a man between 65 and 79 years old with acute or convalescent COVID-19. The CDR3 sequence is CATSRHTGGGYGYTF. CDR3 DNA: TGTGCCACCAGCAGACATACAGGGGGCGGATATGGCTACACCTTC.